This TCR beta chain stems from a study of CD8 T cells in Susac syndrome. General study points: Acknowledgment was made by the study that its TCR sequencing and HLA analysis involved a relatively small number of individuals.

The CDR3 runs to 15 residues. Trimming removed 7 bases at V and 0 bases at J, with 16 bases between. The table lists this clonotype with a count of one. Its antigen is as yet unknown. Patients with stable or active relapsing-remitting disease, all of them treatment-naive, made up the multiple sclerosis controls. Bulk CD8+ and CD4+ cells came from magnetic negative isolation; CD8+ TEMRA by FACS. Random hexamers were used to reverse transcribe the RNA input (about 0.45 to 1 ug). The CDR3 of TCR beta was amplified by immunoSEQ multiplex PCR across 54 Vbeta and 13 Jbeta. TCRdb reprocessed the immunoSEQ multiplex PCR reads via MiXCR and lists one record per CDR3 protein. The table includes about 130,000 distinct CDR3 sequences, around 86% detected once.

The V call is TRBV12-3 or TRBV12-4, the J call TRBJ2-7; the D is unclear. This sequence originates from a human donor with multiple sclerosis. Material: CD8+ T cells from PBMCs. In DNA, the CDR3 is TGTGCCAGCACCCTCGGAAGCGAGAGCTCCTACGAGCAGTACTTC. It yields the protein CASTLGSESSYEQYF.